Listed below are T cell receptor beta chains from one sample, sequenced in a study of cytomegalovirus exposure and HLA in healthy donors. The data were produced by immunoSEQ multiplex PCR, yet TCRdb's version contains in-frame clones alone and is incomplete. The sample lists fewer than 70,000 clones, approximately 80% occurring once. Sequenced input: PBMCs. Receptors were obtained from a man aged 35 to 55 in good health and CMV-seronegative. Both conserved end residues are part of each CDR3. D genes are given only for firm matches. Size is stated for part of the rows, as once, few or many counts, or as a class when the clone is expanded.

.,TRBJ1-3,TRBV18,.,TGTGCCAGCTCACCGGGACATCTCTCTGGAAACACCATATATTTT,CASSPGHLSGNTIYF
.,TRBJ2-7,TRBV6-6,few,TGTGCCAGCTGTAACAGGATCCCTGGCGAGCAGTACTTC,CASCNRIPGEQYF
.,TRBJ1-2,TRBV27,medium-sized,TGTGCCAGCAGCCCCGGGACAAGGGGCCCCTATGGCTACACCTTC,CASSPGTRGPYGYTF
.,TRBJ2-4,TRBV4-1,few,TGCGCCAGCAGCCACACAGAGGCGGGGTTTAACATTCAGTACTTC,CASSHTEAGFNIQYF
.,TRBJ2-1,TRBV29-1,.,TGCAGCGCTTCGGGGGGCTCTGAGCAGTTCTTC,CSASGGSEQFF
.,TRBJ2-5,TRBV5-5,.,TGTGCCAGCAGCCTCACCCCCACAGCAGTACAAGAGACCCAGTACTTC,CASSLTPTAVQETQYF
TRBD1,TRBJ1-4,TRBV5-1,.,TGCGCCAGCAGCTTTGACAGGGTGGGTGAAAAACTGTTTTTT,CASSFDRVGEKLFF
.,TRBJ1-3,TRBV5-1,.,TGCGCCAGCAGCCTTAAATCTGGAAACACCATATATTTT,CASSLKSGNTIYF
.,TRBJ1-3,TRBV7-2,.,TGTGCCAGCAGCCCCGGGACACACTCTGGAAACACCATATATTTT,CASSPGTHSGNTIYF
TRBD1,TRBJ1-2,TRBV19,once,TGTGCCAGTAGGCCCCTGGGGACAGGGTGGCAGTATGGCTACACCTTC,CASRPLGTGWQYGYTF
.,TRBJ2-2,TRBV7-2,.,TGTGCCAGCAGCTTAGGGCCGCCAGGACTAAACACCGGGGAGCTGTTTTTT,CASSLGPPGLNTGELFF
.,TRBJ2-2,TRBV27,.,TGTGCCAGCAGTCCAAGATTAAAAGGGGGAAGGACCGGGGAGCTGTTTTTT,CASSPRLKGGRTGELFF
.,TRBJ2-5,TRBV4-3,.,TGCGCCAGCAGCCTAGCCGGCAGGGGGGCTGGGACCCAGTACTTC,CASSLAGRGAGTQYF
.,TRBJ2-7,TRBV6-5,few,TGTGCCAGCTCTAGGGGGGGCTCCAGCGCCTACGAGCAGTACTTC,CASSRGGSSAYEQYF
TRBD1,TRBJ2-2,TRBV19,.,TGTGCCAGTAGTACTAAGGGACAGGGATTCACCGGGGAGCTGTTTTTT,CASSTKGQGFTGELFF
TRBD1,TRBJ1-5,TRBV10-3,.,TGTGCCATCAGTGCGGACAGGGTGTACCAGCCCCAGCATTTT,CAISADRVYQPQHF
TRBD2,TRBJ2-5,TRBV27,.,TGTGCCAGCAGGCCAGCGGGGGGCCAGATTAAAGAGACCCAGTACTTC,CASRPAGGQIKETQYF
TRBD1,TRBJ1-2,TRBV5-1,once,TGCGCCAGCGCGACCGGGACAGGGGACCCACGCGAGAGCTACACCTTC,CASATGTGDPRESYTF
TRBD1,TRBJ1-1,TRBV6-6,.,TGTGCCAGCAGTGCTGGGACAGGGATGAAGACTGAAGCTTTCTTT,CASSAGTGMKTEAFF
TRBD2,TRBJ2-1,TRBV29-1,.,TGCAGCGTTGAGGTCGGGGGGGCAAGCAATGAGCAGTTCTTC,CSVEVGGASNEQFF
.,TRBJ1-1,TRBV5-1,.,TGCGCCAGCAGCTCTTACAGGGTTGGGGACACTGAAGCTTTCTTT,CASSSYRVGDTEAFF
.,TRBJ2-2,TRBV4-2,.,TGTGCCAGCAGCCAAGAGGGCTGGGGCAGAAGTACCGGGGAGCTGTTTTTT,CASSQEGWGRSTGELFF
.,TRBJ2-1,TRBV29-1,.,TGCAGCGCTATGTCTTCCTACAATGAGCAGTTCTTC,CSAMSSYNEQFF
TRBD1,TRBJ1-2,TRBV30,once,TGTGCCTGGAGTGATCACAGGGGGAGGTATGGCTACACCTTC,CAWSDHRGRYGYTF
.,TRBJ1-5,TRBV18,.,TGTGCCAGCTCACCACTATCCCCCGGGGGGGATCAGCCCCAGCATTTT,CASSPLSPGGDQPQHF
.,TRBJ2-5,TRBV2,.,TGTGCCAGCAACAAAGGGGGGGGCCGGGAGACCCAGTACTTC,CASNKGGGRETQYF
.,TRBJ2-1,TRBV5-4,.,TGTGCCAGCAGCTTGCGTGGGGGGAGAAATGAGCAGTTCTTC,CASSLRGGRNEQFF
TRBD2,TRBJ2-5,TRBV9,once,TGTGCCAGCCCTCCCGGTAGAGCGGGGCAAGAGACCCAGTACTTC,CASPPGRAGQETQYF
TRBD1,TRBJ2-5,TRBV30,.,TGTGCCTGGAGTCATACAGGGGAAGGGACCCAGTACTTC,CAWSHTGEGTQYF
TRBD2,TRBJ2-1,TRBV27,.,TGTGCCAGCAGTTCCGGGACTAGCGGGGGGCACAATGAGCAGTTCTTC,CASSSGTSGGHNEQFF
.,TRBJ1-2,TRBV6-6,.,TGTGCCAGCAGTTACTCCTGGCAGGATGGCTACACCTTC,CASSYSWQDGYTF
TRBD2,TRBJ2-7,TRBV10-3,.,TGTGCCATCAGATCTAGCGGGGGCTCCTACGAGCAGTACTTC,CAIRSSGGSYEQYF
.,TRBJ1-5,TRBV7-2,.,TGTGCCAGCAGCTTAGAGACAGGACGCAATCAGCCCCAGCATTTT,CASSLETGRNQPQHF
.,TRBJ1-5,TRBV27,.,TGTGCCAGCAGTTCAAGACAGCCCTTTAGCAATCAGCCCCAGCATTTT,CASSSRQPFSNQPQHF
TRBD1,TRBJ1-1,TRBV19,.,TGTGCCAGTAGTACCGGGACAGTGGACACTGAAGCTTTCTTT,CASSTGTVDTEAFF
.,TRBJ2-1,TRBV25-1,.,TGTGCCAGCAGTGAAACCCGGGGAATAGACAATGAGCAGTTCTTC,CASSETRGIDNEQFF
.,TRBJ1-5,TRBV4-1,.,TGCGCCAGCAGCCTCGTATTAAGTGGACTTAGCAATCAGCCCCAGCATTTT,CASSLVLSGLSNQPQHF
TRBD2,TRBJ2-2,TRBV19,.,TGTGCCAGTAGTAAACAACTAGCGGGGGCCACTCACACCGGGGAGCTGTTTTTT,CASSKQLAGATHTGELFF
TRBD1,TRBJ1-1,TRBV5-1,.,TGCGCCAGCAGCACGGACAGGGGACCGCTCCACGCTTTCTTT,CASSTDRGPLHAFF
TRBD1,TRBJ2-1,TRBV19,.,TGTGCCAGTAGTCTACCACAGGGGAGCTCCTACAATGAGCAGTTCTTC,CASSLPQGSSYNEQFF
TRBD1,TRBJ2-7,TRBV5-4,few,TGTGCCAGCAGCATGACAGGGTCCTACGAGCAGTACTTC,CASSMTGSYEQYF
TRBD1,TRBJ2-3,TRBV6-1,.,TGTGCCAGCGGTTCACAGACAGGGGGAACAGATACGCAGTATTTT,CASGSQTGGTDTQYF
.,TRBJ1-3,TRBV18,.,TGTGCCAGCTCACCAGGGCGGACATCGGGCCGAAACACCATATATTTT,CASSPGRTSGRNTIYF
.,TRBJ1-2,TRBV29-1,once,TGCAGCGTTGAAGAGAGGGGGATGGGGCGGACAGCTCAGTCCTATGGCTACACCTTC,CSVEERGMGRTAQSYGYTF
.,TRBJ2-5,TRBV10-3,.,TGTGCCATCAGTGAGTCCGGGGTAGGAGAGACCCAGTACTTC,CAISESGVGETQYF
.,TRBJ2-5,TRBV29-1,.,TGCAGCGTAAATCCTACAGGTTTGGTTGGGCAAGAGACCCAGTACTTC,CSVNPTGLVGQETQYF
.,TRBJ2-3,TRBV7-8,.,TGTGCCAGCATCCAACTGGTTGCGGGGGCCACAGATACGCAGTATTTT,CASIQLVAGATDTQYF